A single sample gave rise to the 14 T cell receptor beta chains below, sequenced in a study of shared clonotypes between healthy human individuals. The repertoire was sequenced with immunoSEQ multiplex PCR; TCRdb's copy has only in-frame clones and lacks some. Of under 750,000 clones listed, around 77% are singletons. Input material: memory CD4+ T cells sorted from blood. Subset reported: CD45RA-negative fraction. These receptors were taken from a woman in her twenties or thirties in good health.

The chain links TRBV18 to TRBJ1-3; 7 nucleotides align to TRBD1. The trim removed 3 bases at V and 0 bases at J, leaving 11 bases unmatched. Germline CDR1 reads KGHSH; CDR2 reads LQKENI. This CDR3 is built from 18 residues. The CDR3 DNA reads TGTGCCAGCTCACCGACATATATGGGGACAGACTCTGGAAACACCATATATTTT. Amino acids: CASSPTYMGTDSGNTIYF.

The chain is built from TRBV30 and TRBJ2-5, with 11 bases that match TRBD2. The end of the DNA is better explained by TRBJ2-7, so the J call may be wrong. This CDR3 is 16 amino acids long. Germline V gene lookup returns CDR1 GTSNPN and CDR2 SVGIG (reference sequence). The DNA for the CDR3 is TGTGCCTGGATCCCCCAGGGGGGACTAGCGGTCTACGAGCAGTACTTC. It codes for CAWIPQGGLAVYEQYF.

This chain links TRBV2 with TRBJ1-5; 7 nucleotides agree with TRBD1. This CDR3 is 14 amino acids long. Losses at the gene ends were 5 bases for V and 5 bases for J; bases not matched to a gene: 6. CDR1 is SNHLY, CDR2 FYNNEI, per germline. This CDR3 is CASSSGQLDQPQHF. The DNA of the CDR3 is TGTGCCAGCAGTTCGGGACAGTTAGATCAGCCCCAGCATTTT.

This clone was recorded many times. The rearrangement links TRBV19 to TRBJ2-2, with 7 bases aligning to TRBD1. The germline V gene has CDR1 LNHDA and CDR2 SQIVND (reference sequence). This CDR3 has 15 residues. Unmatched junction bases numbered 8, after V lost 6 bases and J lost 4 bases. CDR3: CASSYDRVGTGELFF. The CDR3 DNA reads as TGTGCCAGTAGCTATGACAGGGTGGGCACCGGGGAGCTGTTTTTT.

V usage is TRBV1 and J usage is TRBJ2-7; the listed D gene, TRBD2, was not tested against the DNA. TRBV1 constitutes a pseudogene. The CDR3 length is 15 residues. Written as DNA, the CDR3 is TGCACCAGCAGCCAAGTCTGCGGGGGCTCCTACGAGCAGTACTTC. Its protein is CTSSQVCGGSYEQYF.

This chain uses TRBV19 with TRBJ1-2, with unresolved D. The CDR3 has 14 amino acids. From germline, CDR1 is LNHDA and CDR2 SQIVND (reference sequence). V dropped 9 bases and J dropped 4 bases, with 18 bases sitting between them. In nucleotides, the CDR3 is TGTGCCAGCGAATCTGCGGATTTCGGCTATGGCTACACCTTC. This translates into CASESADFGYGYTF. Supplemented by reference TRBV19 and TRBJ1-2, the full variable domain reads DGGITQSPKYLFRKEGQNVTLSCEQNLNHDAMYWYRQDPGQGLRLIYYSQIVNDFQKGDIAEGYSVSREKKESFPLTVTSAQKNPTAFYLCASESADFGYGYTFGSGTRLTVV.

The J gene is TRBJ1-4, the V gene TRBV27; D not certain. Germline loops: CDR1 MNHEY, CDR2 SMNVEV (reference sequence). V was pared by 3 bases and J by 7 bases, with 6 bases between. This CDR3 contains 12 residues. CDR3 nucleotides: TGTGCCAGCAGTTTTCGTACTGAAAAACTGTTTTTT. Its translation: CASSFRTEKLFF.

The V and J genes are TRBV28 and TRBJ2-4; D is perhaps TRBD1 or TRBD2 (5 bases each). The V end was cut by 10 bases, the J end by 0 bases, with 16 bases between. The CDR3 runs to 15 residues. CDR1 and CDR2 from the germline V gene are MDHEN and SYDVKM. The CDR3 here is CAIQAGLLAKNIQYF. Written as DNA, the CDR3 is TGTGCCATACAGGCCGGACTCCTAGCCAAAAACATTCAGTACTTC.

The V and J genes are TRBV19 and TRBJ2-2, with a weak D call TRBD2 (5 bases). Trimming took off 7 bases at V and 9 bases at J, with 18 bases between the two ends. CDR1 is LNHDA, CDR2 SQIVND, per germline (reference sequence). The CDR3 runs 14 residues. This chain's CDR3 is CASNLRDFGRELFF. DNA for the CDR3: TGTGCCAGTAATTTGAGGGATTTTGGCCGGGAGCTGTTTTTT. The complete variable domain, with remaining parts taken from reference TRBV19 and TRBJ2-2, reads DGGITQSPKYLFRKEGQNVTLSCEQNLNHDAMYWYRQDPGQGLRLIYYSQIVNDFQKGDIAEGYSVSREKKESFPLTVTSAQKNPTAFYLCASNLRDFGRELFFGEGSRLTVL.

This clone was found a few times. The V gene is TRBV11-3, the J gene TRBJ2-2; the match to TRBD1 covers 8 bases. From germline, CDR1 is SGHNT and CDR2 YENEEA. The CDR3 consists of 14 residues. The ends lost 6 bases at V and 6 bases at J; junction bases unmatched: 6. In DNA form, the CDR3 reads TGTGCCAGCAGTCGGCAGGGGGCCCCCGGGGAGCTGTTTTTT. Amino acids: CASSRQGAPGELFF.

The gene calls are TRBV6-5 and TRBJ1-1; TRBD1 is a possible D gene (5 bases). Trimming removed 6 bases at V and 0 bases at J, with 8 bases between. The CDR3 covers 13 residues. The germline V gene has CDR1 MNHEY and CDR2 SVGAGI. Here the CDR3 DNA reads TGTGCCAGCAGGCAACAGGTGAACACTGAAGCTTTCTTT. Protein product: CASRQQVNTEAFF.

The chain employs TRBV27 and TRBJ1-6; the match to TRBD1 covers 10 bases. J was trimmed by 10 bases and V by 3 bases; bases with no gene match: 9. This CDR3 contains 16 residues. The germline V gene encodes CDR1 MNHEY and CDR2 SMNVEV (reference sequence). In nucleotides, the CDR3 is TGTGCCAGCAGTTTTAGGTTGGACAGGGGGAGGTCACCCCTCCACTTT. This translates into CASSFRLDRGRSPLHF.

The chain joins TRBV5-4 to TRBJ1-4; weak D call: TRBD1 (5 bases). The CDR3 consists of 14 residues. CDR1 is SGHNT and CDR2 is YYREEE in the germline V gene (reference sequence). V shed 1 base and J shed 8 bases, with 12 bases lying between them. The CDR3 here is CASSLLGQGEKLFF. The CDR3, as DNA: TGTGCCAGCAGCTTGCTGGGGCAAGGGGAAAAACTGTTTTTT.

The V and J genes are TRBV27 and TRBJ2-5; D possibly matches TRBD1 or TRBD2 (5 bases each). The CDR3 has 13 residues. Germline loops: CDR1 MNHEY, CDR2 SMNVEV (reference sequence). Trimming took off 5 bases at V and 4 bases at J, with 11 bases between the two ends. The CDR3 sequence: CASSRGGRETQYF. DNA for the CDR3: TGTGCCAGCAGTCGTGGGGGTAGAGAGACCCAGTACTTC.